This entry lists 22 T cell receptor beta chains sequenced from one sample in a study of T-cell memory formation after mild COVID-19. Each CDR3 protein is one row after TCRdb ran MiXCR on the 5' RACE reads. The table lists 200,000 or so distinct CDR3 sequences, around 8.8% of them singletons. The sample taken for sequencing was PBMCs or a T cell subset sorted from them (not recorded which). The receptors were gathered from a man in his late teens or twenties who had mild COVID-19 (a few samples of this study predate the infection). Cell type and time point are not known.

This clonotype was seen more than once but under ten times. The chain couples TRBV5-5 to TRBJ2-1; D not certain. V was trimmed by 6 bases and J by 3 bases, leaving 25 bases between them. The CDR3 consists of 18 residues. Germline CDR1 is SGHKS and CDR2 is YYEKEE (reference sequence). CDR3: CASIGTDLRQDHYNEQFF. CDR3 nucleotides: TGTGCCAGCATAGGAACGGATTTACGGCAGGACCACTACAATGAGCAGTTCTTC.

This chain links TRBV7-2 with TRBJ1-5; D gene unclear. Per the germline V gene, CDR1 is SGHTA and CDR2 is FQGNSA. The CDR3 extends over 13 amino acids. Trimming removed 1 base from V and 11 bases from J, with 12 bases in between. The CDR3 DNA is TGTGCCAGCAGCTTAGATGGGGATCGGTCCCAGCATTTT. This gives the protein CASSLDGDRSQHF.

This clonotype was recorded a few times. The chain joins TRBV20-1 to TRBJ1-2; D uncertain. V was trimmed by 6 bases and J by 8 bases, leaving 16 bases between them. Per the germline V gene, CDR1 is DFQATT and CDR2 is SNEGSKA (reference sequence). This CDR3 has 12 residues. The CDR3 bases are TGCAGTGCCGAAGCCAACTTGGGAGGCTACACCTTC. Translating it yields CSAEANLGGYTF.

This clonotype was picked up a small number of times. V and J are TRBV6-6 and TRBJ1-1, with 9 bases fitting TRBD1. The germline V gene encodes CDR1 MNHNY and CDR2 SVGAGI (reference sequence). J lost 3 bases, V lost 8 bases, and 10 bases had no gene match. This CDR3 comprises 15 residues. CDR3 in amino acids: CASFGTGSVDTEAFF. In DNA, the CDR3 is TGTGCCAGCTTCGGGACAGGGTCGGTGGACACTGAAGCTTTCTTT.

This clonotype was counted many times. The chain links TRBV7-2 to TRBJ1-1; 7 bases map to TRBD1. V shed 2 bases and J 11 bases; nucleotides not matched to a gene: 11. This CDR3 has 14 residues. Germline CDR1 reads SGHTA; CDR2 reads FQGNSA. The chain's CDR3 is CASSLPGTVVGAFF. The CDR3 DNA reads TGTGCCAGCAGCTTACCCGGGACAGTGGTTGGGGCTTTCTTT.

The chain has TRBV12-3 or TRBV12-4 and TRBJ2-7; D not resolved. V lost 1 base, J lost 0 bases, and 7 bases lay in between. This CDR3 spans 14 amino acids. The CDR3 loop is CASSLGQSSYEQYV. The CDR3, as DNA: TGTGCCAGCAGTTTAGGGCAGAGCTCCTACGAGCAGTACGTC.

J is TRBJ1-1 and V is TRBV10-3; unclear D gene. The CDR3 is 13 amino acids. Germline assignment: CDR1 ENHRY and CDR2 SYGVKD. Trimming left V 6 bases short and J 0 bases short, with 8 bases between. CDR3 coding DNA: TGTGCCATCAGCGCAGAGCTGAACACTGAAGCTTTCTTT. Protein: CAISAELNTEAFF.

A few counts support this clonotype. The V and J genes are TRBV10-3 and TRBJ2-3; TRBD1 aligns across 7 bases. CDR1 is ENHRY, CDR2 SYGVKD, per germline. The CDR3 is made up of 15 amino acids. The V segment lost 10 bases and the J segment 2 bases; nucleotides outside the gene matches: 12. In DNA, the CDR3 is TGTGCCACAACCGGGCCCGGACAGGACACAGATACGCAGTATTTT. Its protein is CATTGPGQDTDTQYF.

This clonotype has more than one count but fewer than ten. V usage is TRBV6-5 and J usage is TRBJ1-1; maybe TRBD1 (5 bases). This CDR3 is 15 amino acids long. Per germline, CDR1 MNHEY and CDR2 SVGAGI. Between the trimmed V and J ends, which lost 4 bases and 5 bases, there was a span of 17 bases. The CDR3: CASSSPHSQGTEAFF. CDR3 DNA: TGTGCCAGCAGTTCCCCACACTCCCAGGGAACTGAAGCTTTCTTT.

This clonotype was picked up a small number of times. The chain carries TRBV3-1 and TRBJ2-7; D could derive from TRBD1 or TRBD2 (6 bases each). CDR1 is LGHDT and CDR2 is YNNKEL in the germline V gene (reference sequence). This CDR3 contains 12 residues. Trimming pared 4 bases from V and 9 bases from J, leaving 13 bases between. The CDR3 loop reads CASSRGAEGQYF. As DNA, the CDR3 is TGTGCCAGCAGCCGGGGGGCTGAGGGGCAGTACTTC.

This clonotype was counted a few times. The chain employs TRBV30 and TRBJ2-5; D is perhaps TRBD2 (7 bases). The V gene lost 3 bases and the J gene lost 4 bases, with 15 bases spanning the gap. CDR1 is GTSNPN and CDR2 is SVGIG in the germline V gene (reference sequence). The CDR3 length is 14 residues. The CDR3 coding sequence is TGTGCCTGGAGGGTTGGGGGGGCAGGAGAGACCCAGTACTTC. This codes for CAWRVGGAGETQYF.

This clonotype was counted a few times. This chain joins TRBV6-1 and TRBJ2-3, with D possibly being TRBD1 (5 bases). Between the trimmed V and J ends, which lost 4 bases and 2 bases, there was a span of 13 bases. Germline CDR1 MNHNS, CDR2 SASEGT. This CDR3 contains 15 residues. CDR3 loop: CASSGVGVSTDTQYF. CDR3 nucleotides: TGTGCCAGCAGTGGTGTAGGGGTGTCCACAGATACGCAGTATTTT.

The DNA for the CDR3 is TGCGCCAGCCGATTTCCGGGGTTTTATGGCTACACCTTC. It specifies CASRFPGFYGYTF. The chain joins TRBV5-1 to TRBJ1-2; D gene unclear. The CDR3 runs 13 residues. The germline V gene has CDR1 SGHRS and CDR2 YFSETQ. With 7 bases removed from V and 5 bases from J, the gap between germline ends came to 15 bases.

At least ten counts were recorded for this clonotype. The chain has TRBV4-2 and TRBJ2-3; D not resolved. The V and J ends lost 0 bases and 2 bases respectively, with 9 bases between them. CDR1 and CDR2 from the germline V gene are LGHNA and YNFKEQ. The CDR3 length is 15 residues. The CDR3 protein is CASSQEGTYTDTQYF. As DNA, the CDR3 is TGTGCCAGCAGCCAAGAGGGCACATACACAGATACGCAGTATTTT.

This chain links TRBV3-1 with TRBJ2-3; D is possibly TRBD2 (5 bases). Germline assignment: CDR1 LGHDT and CDR2 YNNKEL (reference sequence). The CDR3 totals 14 residues. V was trimmed by 1 base and J by 7 bases, leaving 12 bases between them. The CDR3 bases are TGTGCCAGCAGCCAAGCACACGCGGGTCATACGCAGTATTTT. This encodes CASSQAHAGHTQYF.

CDR3 loop: CASSPGTGYYEQYF. The CDR3 nucleotides read TGTGCCAGCTCGCCCGGGACAGGGTACTACGAGCAGTACTTC. The chain uses TRBV18 and TRBJ2-7; the match to TRBD1 covers 9 bases. From germline, CDR1 is KGHSH and CDR2 LQKENI. V gave up 6 bases and J gave up 3 bases; unmatched junction bases: 6. There are 14 residues in the CDR3.

The V gene is TRBV6-5, the J gene TRBJ1-6; D is unclear. V dropped 6 bases and J dropped 5 bases, with 17 bases sitting between them. This CDR3 is built from 16 residues. In germline, CDR1 is MNHEY, CDR2 SVGAGI. The CDR3 sequence is CASSFDGLENNSPLHF. In DNA form, the CDR3 reads TGTGCCAGCAGCTTTGACGGACTGGAGAATAATTCACCCCTCCACTTT.

The CDR3 reads CASSRLRTEPQHF. DNA for the CDR3: TGCGCCAGCAGCCGGCTCAGAACGGAGCCCCAGCATTTT. The chain is built from TRBV4-3 and TRBJ1-5; D is uncertain. CDR1 and CDR2 from the germline V gene are LGHNA and YSLEER. Trimming cost V 4 bases and J 8 bases, with 12 bases left between them. The CDR3 extends over 13 amino acids.

Many counts were recorded for this clonotype. The V call is TRBV20-1, the J call TRBJ2-5; tentatively, D is TRBD1 (6 bases). CDR1 is DFQATT and CDR2 is SNEGSKA in the germline V gene (reference sequence). The CDR3 contains 13 residues. Deletions cut 6 bases from V and 4 bases from J, with 15 bases between. CDR3 residues: CSAIRGGGETQYF. The DNA of the CDR3 is TGCAGTGCCATCAGGGGTGGCGGAGAGACCCAGTACTTC.

The chain couples TRBV2 to TRBJ1-5, with no clear D. CDR3 length: 14 residues. Germline V gene data show CDR1 as SNHLY and CDR2 as FYNNEI. Trimming took 4 bases from V and 4 from J, leaving 11 bases between them. CDR3 nucleotide sequence: TGTGCCAGCAGTGTTCGACTGGGGAATCAGCCCCAGCATTTT. Residues: CASSVRLGNQPQHF.

This clonotype has just a few counts. V is TRBV14 and J is TRBJ1-4, with D unresolved. The germline CDR1 and CDR2 sequences are SGHDN and FVKESK. This CDR3 has 14 amino acids. V lost 1 base, J lost 5 bases, and 8 bases lay in between. CDR3 in amino acids: CASSQGRSNEKLFF. CDR3 nucleotides: TGTGCCAGCAGCCAAGGGAGGTCAAATGAAAAACTGTTTTTT.

This clonotype was detected a few times. The V call is TRBV6-2 or TRBV6-3, the J call TRBJ2-5; TRBD2 aligns across 11 bases. Germline values: CDR1 MNHEY, CDR2 SVGEGT. Trimming removed 5 bases from V and 4 bases from J; junction bases left unmatched: 9. The CDR3 totals 16 residues. The CDR3 sequence is CASSRGTTSGAETQYF. The CDR3 DNA sequence: TGTGCCAGCAGTAGGGGGACGACTAGCGGGGCAGAGACCCAGTACTTC.